This T cell receptor (beta chain) came from a study of a mutant IDH1 vaccine in newly diagnosed glioma. For the study at large: Most patients had received both radiotherapy and temozolomide, the prior options being radiotherapy, temozolomide, or both.

Study-wide results and caveats: Seemingly, pseudoprogression had no relation to changes in the top peripheral T cell clonotypes. Detectable vaccine-induced immune responses arose in roughly 93% of patients.

Documented time point: week 47, end of study. Each dose delivered 300 ug of mutant IDH1 20-mer peptide subcutaneously with imiquimod. Patients, over weeks 1, 3, 5, 7, 11, 15, 19 and 23, received a total of eight vaccinations. As for this clone: Its antigen is not identified.

Profiled with immunoSEQ multiplex PCR; TCRdb holds only in-frame clones, not every one. The sample carries tens of thousands of clones, 65% to 80% recorded once. The V and J ends lost 4 bases and 3 bases respectively, with 22 bases between them. CDR1 SGHNT and CDR2 YYREEE come from the germline V gene (reference sequence). This CDR3 is 17 amino acids long. Sequences were derived from PBMCs, sampled from a glioma patient whose treatment included an IDH1 peptide vaccine. The sequence derives from a man aged 35-49 years with glioma. The chain combines TRBV5-4 with TRBJ1-2, with TRBD1 as a possible D gene (5 bases). CDR3 residues: CASSTGTPNPGDYGYTF. CDR3 nucleotide sequence: TGTGCCAGCAGCACCGGGACCCCGAATCCGGGTGACTATGGCTACACCTTC.